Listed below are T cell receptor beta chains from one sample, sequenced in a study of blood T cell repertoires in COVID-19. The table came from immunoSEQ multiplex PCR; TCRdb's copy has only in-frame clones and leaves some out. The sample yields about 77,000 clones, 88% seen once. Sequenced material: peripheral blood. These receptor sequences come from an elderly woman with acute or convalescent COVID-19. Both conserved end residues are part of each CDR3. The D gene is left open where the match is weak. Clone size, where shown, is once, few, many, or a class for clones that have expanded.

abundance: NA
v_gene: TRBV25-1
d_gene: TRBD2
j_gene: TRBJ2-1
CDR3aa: CASSGTGRLAEYNEQFF
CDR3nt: TGTGCCAGCAGTGGGACAGGCCGACTAGCGGAATACAATGAGCAGTTCTTC

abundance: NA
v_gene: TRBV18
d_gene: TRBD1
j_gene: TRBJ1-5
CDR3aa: CASSPGTGGRQPQHF
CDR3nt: TGTGCCAGCTCACCCGGGACAGGGGGCAGACAGCCCCAGCATTTT

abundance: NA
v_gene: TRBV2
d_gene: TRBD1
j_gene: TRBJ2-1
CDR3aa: CASGPDRVNNEQFF
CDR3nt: TGTGCCAGCGGTCCGGACAGGGTTAACAATGAGCAGTTCTTC

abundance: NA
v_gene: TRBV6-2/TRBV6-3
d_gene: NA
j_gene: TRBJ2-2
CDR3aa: CASSERRELFF
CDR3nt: TGTGCCAGCAGTGAGCGGAGGGAGCTGTTTTTT

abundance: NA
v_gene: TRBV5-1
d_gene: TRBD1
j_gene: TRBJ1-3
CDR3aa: CASSLVTGVNGNTIYF
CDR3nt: TGCGCCAGCAGCTTGGTGACAGGGGTTAATGGAAACACCATATATTTT

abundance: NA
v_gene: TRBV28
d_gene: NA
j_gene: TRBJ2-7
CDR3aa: CASSSGTAHYEQYF
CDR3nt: TGTGCCAGCAGTTCCGGGACTGCTCACTACGAGCAGTACTTC

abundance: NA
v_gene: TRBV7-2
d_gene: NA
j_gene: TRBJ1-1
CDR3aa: CASSSRQNSEAFF
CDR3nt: TGTGCCAGCAGCTCGCGACAGAATAGTGAAGCTTTCTTT

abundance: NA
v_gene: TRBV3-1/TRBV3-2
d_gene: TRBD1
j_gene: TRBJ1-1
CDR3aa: CASSQGGTGIWGAFF
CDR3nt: TGTGCCAGCAGCCAAGGGGGGACAGGGATCTGGGGAGCTTTCTTT

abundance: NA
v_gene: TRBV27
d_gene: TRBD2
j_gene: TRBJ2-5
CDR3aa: CASSRGLAGGYQETQYF
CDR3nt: TGTGCCAGCAGCCGGGGACTAGCGGGGGGGTACCAAGAGACCCAGTACTTC

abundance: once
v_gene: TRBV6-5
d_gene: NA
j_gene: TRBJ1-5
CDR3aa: CASSSGYYSSQPQHF
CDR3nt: TGTGCCAGCAGTTCAGGGTATTATTCCAGTCAGCCCCAGCATTTT

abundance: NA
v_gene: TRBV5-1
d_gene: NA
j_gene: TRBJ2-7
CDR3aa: CASSLGGTYEQYF
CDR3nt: TGCGCCAGCAGCTTGGGCGGCACCTACGAGCAGTACTTC

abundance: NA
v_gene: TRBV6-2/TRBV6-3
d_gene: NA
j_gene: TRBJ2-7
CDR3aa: CASSDFTTGRSSYEQYF
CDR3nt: TGTGCCAGCAGTGACTTTACGACAGGTCGGAGCTCCTACGAGCAGTACTTC

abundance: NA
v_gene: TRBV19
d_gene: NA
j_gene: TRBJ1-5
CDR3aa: CASSPFGRGRFQPQHF
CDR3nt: TGTGCCAGTAGCCCTTTTGGGCGGGGGCGTTTTCAGCCCCAGCATTTT

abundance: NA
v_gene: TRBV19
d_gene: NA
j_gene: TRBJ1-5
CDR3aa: CASSIPRLTGSNQPQHF
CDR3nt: TGTGCCAGTAGTATACCCCGATTGACAGGAAGCAATCAGCCCCAGCATTTT

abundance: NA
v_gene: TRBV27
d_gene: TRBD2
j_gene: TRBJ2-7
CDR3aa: CASRGRGTNYEQYF
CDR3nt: TGTGCCAGCAGGGGACGAGGGACTAACTACGAGCAGTACTTC

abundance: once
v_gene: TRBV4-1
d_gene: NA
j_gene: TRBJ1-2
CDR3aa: CASSPGEGINGYTF
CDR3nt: TGCGCCAGCAGCCCAGGAGAGGGAATTAATGGCTACACCTTC

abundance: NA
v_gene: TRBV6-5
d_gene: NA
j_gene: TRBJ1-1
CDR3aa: CASRADRMNTEAFF
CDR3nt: TGTGCCAGCAGGGCGGACAGAATGAACACTGAAGCTTTCTTT

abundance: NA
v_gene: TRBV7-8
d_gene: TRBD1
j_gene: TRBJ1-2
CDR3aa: CASSLYTGGGYGYTF
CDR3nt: TGTGCCAGCAGTCTTTATACAGGGGGCGGGTATGGCTACACCTTC

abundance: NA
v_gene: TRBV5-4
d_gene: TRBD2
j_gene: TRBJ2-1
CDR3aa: CASSLSGGRNIYNEQFF
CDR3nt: TGTGCCAGCAGCTTGTCGGGCGGGAGGAACATTTACAATGAGCAGTTCTTC

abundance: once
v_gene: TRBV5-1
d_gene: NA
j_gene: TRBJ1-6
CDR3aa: CASTKGEGNNSPLHF
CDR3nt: TGCGCCAGCACTAAAGGGGAGGGGAATAATTCACCCCTCCACTTT

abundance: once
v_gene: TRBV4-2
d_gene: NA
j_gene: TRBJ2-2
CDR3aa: CASSQDSNTGELFF
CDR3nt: TGTGCCAGCAGCCAAGACAGTAACACCGGGGAGCTGTTTTTT

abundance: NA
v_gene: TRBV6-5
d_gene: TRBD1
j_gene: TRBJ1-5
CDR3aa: CASSLTSTGGGQPQHF
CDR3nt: TGTGCCAGCAGTTTAACTTCGACAGGGGGAGGTCAGCCCCAGCATTTT

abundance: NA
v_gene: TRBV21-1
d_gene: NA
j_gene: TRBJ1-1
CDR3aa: CASSQRAFF
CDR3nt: TGTGCCAGCAGCCAGAGGGCTTTCTTT

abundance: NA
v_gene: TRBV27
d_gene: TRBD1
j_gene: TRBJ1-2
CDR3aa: CASSLSRQGARGYTF
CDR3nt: TGTGCCAGCAGTTTATCGCGACAGGGGGCCCGCGGCTACACCTTC

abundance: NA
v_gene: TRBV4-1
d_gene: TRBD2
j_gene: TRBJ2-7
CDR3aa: CASSQGRLADYEQYF
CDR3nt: TGCGCCAGCAGCCAGGGTAGACTAGCGGATTACGAGCAGTACTTC

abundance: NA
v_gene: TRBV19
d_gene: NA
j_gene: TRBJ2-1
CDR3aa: CASLPRGSGYNEQFF
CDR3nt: TGTGCCAGTCTACCCAGGGGTAGCGGGTACAATGAGCAGTTCTTC

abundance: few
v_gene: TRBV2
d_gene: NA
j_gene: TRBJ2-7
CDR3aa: CASAQAEQYF
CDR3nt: TGTGCCAGCGCGCAGGCCGAGCAGTACTTC

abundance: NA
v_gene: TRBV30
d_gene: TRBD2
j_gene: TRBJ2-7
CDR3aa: CAWRRSGRDSYEQYF
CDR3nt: TGTGCCTGGAGACGAAGCGGGAGGGACTCCTACGAGCAGTACTTC

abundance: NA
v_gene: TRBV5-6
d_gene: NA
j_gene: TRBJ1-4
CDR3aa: CASSGLGKDEKLFF
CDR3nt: TGTGCCAGCAGCGGACTTGGTAAAGATGAAAAACTGTTTTTT

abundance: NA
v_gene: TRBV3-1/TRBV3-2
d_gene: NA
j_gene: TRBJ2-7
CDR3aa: CASSQEPARASYEQYF
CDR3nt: TGTGCCAGCAGCCAAGAGCCAGCGCGGGCCTCCTACGAGCAGTACTTC

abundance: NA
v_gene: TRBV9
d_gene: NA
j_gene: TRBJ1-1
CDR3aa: CASSPQGRQNTEAFF
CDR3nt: TGTGCCAGCAGCCCCCAAGGCAGGCAGAACACTGAAGCTTTCTTT

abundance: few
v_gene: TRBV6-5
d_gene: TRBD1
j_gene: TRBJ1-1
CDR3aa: CASSYSSGQLNTEAFF
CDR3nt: TGTGCCAGCAGTTACTCCTCGGGACAGCTGAACACTGAAGCTTTCTTT

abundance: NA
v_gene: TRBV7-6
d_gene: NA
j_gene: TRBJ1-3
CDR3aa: CASSSRGGTGNTIYF
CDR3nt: TGTGCCAGCAGCTCCAGGGGCGGTACTGGAAACACCATATATTTT

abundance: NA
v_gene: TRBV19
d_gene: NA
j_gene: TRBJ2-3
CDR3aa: CASSIGGIGTQYF
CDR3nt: TGTGCCAGTAGTATCGGCGGAATTGGTACGCAGTATTTT

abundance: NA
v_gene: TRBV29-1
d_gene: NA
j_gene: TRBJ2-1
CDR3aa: CSVEDLFQGNEQFF
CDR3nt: TGCAGCGTTGAAGATCTATTTCAGGGAAATGAGCAGTTCTTC

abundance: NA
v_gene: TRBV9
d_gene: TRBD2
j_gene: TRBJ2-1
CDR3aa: CASSVAPIGLAGGGSYNEQFF
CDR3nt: TGTGCCAGCAGCGTAGCTCCCATCGGTCTAGCGGGAGGTGGCTCCTACAATGAGCAGTTCTTC

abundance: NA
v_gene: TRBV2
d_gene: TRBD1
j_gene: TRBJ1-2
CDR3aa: CASRYTTGKDGYTF
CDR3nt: TGTGCCAGCAGATACACGACAGGGAAGGATGGCTACACCTTC

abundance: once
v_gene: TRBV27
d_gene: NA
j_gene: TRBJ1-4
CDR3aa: CATRGRAQKLFF
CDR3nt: TGTGCCACCCGGGGGAGGGCCCAAAAACTGTTTTTT

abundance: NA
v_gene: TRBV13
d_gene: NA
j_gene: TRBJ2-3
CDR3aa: CASTTAASSTDTQYF
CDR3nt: TGTGCCAGCACCACAGCGGCCTCTAGCACAGATACGCAGTATTTT

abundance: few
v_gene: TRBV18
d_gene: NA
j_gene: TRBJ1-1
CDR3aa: CASSPNRETEAFF
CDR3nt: TGTGCCAGCTCACCTAACCGGGAAACTGAAGCTTTCTTT

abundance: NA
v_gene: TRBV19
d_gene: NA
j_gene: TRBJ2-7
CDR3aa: CASSTSGFPYEQYF
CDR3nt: TGTGCCAGTAGTACTTCGGGTTTCCCCTACGAGCAGTACTTC

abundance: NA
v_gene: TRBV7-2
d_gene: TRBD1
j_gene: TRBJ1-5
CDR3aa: CASSPQGGSNQPQHF
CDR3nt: TGTGCCAGCAGCCCACAGGGGGGTAGCAATCAGCCCCAGCATTTT

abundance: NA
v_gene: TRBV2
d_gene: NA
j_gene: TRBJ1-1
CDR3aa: CASSRQSNTEAFF
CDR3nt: TGTGCCAGCAGCCGACAGTCGAACACTGAAGCTTTCTTT

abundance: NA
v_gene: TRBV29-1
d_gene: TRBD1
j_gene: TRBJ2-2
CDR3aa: CSVEGQGGTGELFF
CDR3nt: TGCAGCGTGGAGGGACAGGGAGGGACCGGGGAGCTGTTTTTT

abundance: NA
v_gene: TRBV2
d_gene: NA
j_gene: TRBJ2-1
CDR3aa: CASSRGTASYNEQFF
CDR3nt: TGTGCCAGCAGTCGGGGGACTGCTTCCTACAATGAGCAGTTCTTC

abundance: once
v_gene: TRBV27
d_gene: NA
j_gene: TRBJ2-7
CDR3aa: CASSYSPTAAEQYF
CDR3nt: TGTGCCAGCAGTTACTCCCCGACAGCCGCCGAGCAGTACTTC

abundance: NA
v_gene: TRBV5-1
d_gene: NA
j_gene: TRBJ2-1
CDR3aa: CASRQGPSYNEQFF
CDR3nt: TGCGCCAGCAGACAGGGCCCTTCCTACAATGAGCAGTTCTTC

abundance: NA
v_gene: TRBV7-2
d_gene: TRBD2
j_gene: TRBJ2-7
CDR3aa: CASRPAGTSGYEQYF
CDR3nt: TGTGCCAGCAGACCAGCCGGGACTAGCGGCTACGAGCAGTACTTC

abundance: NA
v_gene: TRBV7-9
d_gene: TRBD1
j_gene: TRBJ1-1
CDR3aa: CASSLAQGITEAFF
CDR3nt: TGTGCCAGCAGCTTAGCACAGGGGATCACTGAAGCTTTCTTT

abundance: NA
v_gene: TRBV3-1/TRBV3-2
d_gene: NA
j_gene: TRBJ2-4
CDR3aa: CASSQQGAKNIQYF
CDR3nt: TGTGCCAGCAGCCAACAGGGGGCCAAAAACATTCAGTACTTC

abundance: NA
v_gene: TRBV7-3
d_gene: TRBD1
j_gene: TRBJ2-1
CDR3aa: CASSLRGTGGYNEQFF
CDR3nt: TGTGCCAGCAGCTTACGGGGGACAGGGGGCTACAATGAGCAGTTCTTC